These 32 T cell receptor beta chains originate from one sample sequenced in a study of T cells in women clearing cervical HPV infection. Here immunoSEQ multiplex PCR was the method, and the copy in TCRdb shows in-frame clones only, minus some. Recorded for this sample: 35,000 to 45,000 clones. Sequencing was carried out using blood buffy coat. These receptors all stem from a woman aged 18 to 75 with a cervical HPV16 infection that either progressed to CIN3+ or cleared (not recorded which).

Regarding this clone: The CDR3 goes on 3 residues after the read ends, and that part is filled in from the germline J gene. The chain uses TRBV12-3 or TRBV12-4 and TRBJ2-1; tentative D call: TRBD2 (6 bases). This CDR3 comprises 13 residues. Between the trimmed V and J ends, which lost 4 bases and 7 bases, there was a span of 11 bases. The sequenced part of the CDR3 DNA is TGTGCCAGCAGTTGGACTACGCCGAATGAG. It is translated as CASSWTTPNE. The full CDR3 is CASSWTTPNEQFF.

On this clone: From the germline J gene comes the end of the CDR3, since the read stops 3 residues before it. The genes are TRBV7-9 and TRBJ2-1, with 11 bases fitting TRBD1. The CDR3 covers 15 residues. The trim removed 5 bases at V and 9 bases at J, leaving 9 bases unmatched. Germline CDR1 and CDR2: SEHNR and FQNEAQ (reference sequence). The CDR3 protein is CASSPGTGGKVEQFF. CDR3 DNA (partial): TGTGCCAGCAGCCCCGGGACAGGGGGAAAGGTTGAG. Full variable domain (outside the CDR3, taken from reference TRBV7-9 and TRBJ2-1): DTGVSQNPRHKITKRGQNVTFRCDPISEHNRLYWYRQTLGQGPEFLTYFQNEAQLEKSRLLSDRFSAERPKGSFSTLEIQRTEQGDSAMYLCASSPGTGGKVEQFFGPGTRLTVL.

With respect to this clone: The CDR3 is cut off 3 residues early in the read; its end comes from the germline J gene. The genes are TRBV20-1 and TRBJ2-7; TRBD2 matches at 10 bases. Germline loops: CDR1 DFQATT, CDR2 SNEGSKA (reference sequence). Trimming at V came to 0 bases and at J to 4 bases, leaving 6 bases not matched to a gene. The CDR3 has 15 amino acids. The CDR3 reads CSARDALAGVYEQYF. The CDR3 DNA, read in part, is TGCAGTGCTAGAGATGCCCTAGCGGGGGTATACGAG.

As concerns this clone: The read is 3 residues too short to cover the CDR3 end, so that end is filled in from the germline J gene. J is TRBJ1-2 and V is TRBV19, with 9 bases that match TRBD1. V lost 4 bases and J lost 4; bases outside the gene matches: 7. This CDR3 spans 15 amino acids. Looked up from germline, CDR1 is LNHDA and CDR2 is SQIVND (reference sequence). Incomplete CDR3 DNA: TGTGCCAGTAGTACGCCGGGACAGGGAATCTATGGC. This encodes CASSTPGQGIYG. Given in full, the CDR3 is CASSTPGQGIYGYTF.

To note about this clone: The read ends 3 residues shy of where the CDR3 ends; the end is completed using the germline J gene. The chain has TRBV30 and TRBJ2-7; 8 nucleotides agree with TRBD2. Germline trimming cut 0 bases from V and 1 base from J; bases unmatched to any gene: 5. CDR1 is GTSNPN and CDR2 is SVGIG in the germline V gene (reference sequence). The CDR3 spans 15 residues. CDR3 sequence: CAWSVEVAGSYEQYF. Partial CDR3 DNA: TGTGCCTGGAGTGTGGAGGTAGCGGGATCCTACGAG.

Regarding this clone: The read finishes 3 residues shy of the CDR3 end, and the germline J gene is used to complete it. V is TRBV7-9 and J is TRBJ2-5; 10 bases are shared with TRBD2. The CDR3 has 15 residues. CDR1 is SEHNR, CDR2 FQNEAQ, per germline (reference sequence). The trim removed 4 bases at V and 1 base at J, leaving 3 bases unmatched. The CDR3: CASSSSGGFQETQYF. The sequenced part of the CDR3 DNA is TGTGCCAGCAGCTCTAGCGGGGGATTCCAAGAGACC.

A remark on this clone: The read comes to an end 3 residues before the CDR3 does, leaving the germline J gene to fill in the end. J is TRBJ1-4 and V is TRBV19, with unresolved D. Germline V lookup: CDR1 LNHDA, CDR2 SQIVND (reference sequence). Trimming took off 1 base at V and 4 bases at J, with 13 bases between the two ends. The CDR3 is made up of 16 amino acids. The DNA read from the CDR3 is TGTGCCAGTAGTATAGCCGGGTTGAAGTTTAATGAAAAA. This gives the protein CASSIAGLKFNEK. The complete CDR3 sequence is CASSIAGLKFNEKLFF.

Remarks on this clone: The read stops 3 residues short of the end of the CDR3; the missing end is completed from the germline J gene. The chain uses TRBV2 and TRBJ1-2; 9 nucleotides align to TRBD1. V lost 4 bases, J lost 5 bases, and 8 bases stayed unmatched. The germline CDR1 and CDR2 sequences are SNHLY and FYNNEI. This CDR3 region has 15 residues. This chain's CDR3 is CASSGGGQGKYGYTF. The covered CDR3 bases are TGTGCCAGCAGTGGGGGGGGACAGGGCAAATATGGC.

Regarding this clone: The read finishes 3 residues shy of the CDR3 end, and the germline J gene is used to complete it. The chain combines TRBV13 with TRBJ2-7; the match to TRBD2 covers 8 bases. CDR1 and CDR2 (germline): PRHDT, FYEKMQ (reference sequence). V lost 7 bases and J lost 5; bases outside the gene matches: 10. The CDR3 has 14 residues. The CDR3 sequence is CASKSASGLHEQYF. The CDR3 DNA, read in part, is TGTGCCAGCAAATCGGCTAGCGGGCTCCACGAG.

As to this clone: One end of the junction is discordant with germline, which a read error may explain. CDR3: CASSQEGLETFTDTQYF. The CDR3 DNA, read in part, is TGCGCCAGCAGCCAAGAGGGGCTGGAGACGTTCACAGATACG. V and J are TRBV4-2 and TRBJ2-3; D might be TRBD1 or TRBD2, each matching 5 bases. The read halts 3 residues ahead of the CDR3 end, with the missing end drawn from the germline J gene. Germline V CDR1 and CDR2: LGHNA, YNFKEQ. The length of the CDR3 is 17 residues.

Regarding this clone: The read ends 3 residues early relative to the CDR3; the germline J gene fills the gap. The chain joins TRBV23-1 to TRBJ2-1, with 13 bases fitting TRBD2. TRBV23-1 is treated as an ORF (open reading frame) with a function not yet certain. V shed 3 bases, J shed 6 bases, and the junction held 5 bases outside the gene matches. The CDR3 sequence is 16 residues long. CDR3 residues: CASSQCGTSGANEQFF. CDR3 DNA, as far as it was read: TGCGCCAGCAGTCAGTGTGGGACTAGCGGGGCCAATGAG.

In the case of this clone: The sequence runs out 3 residues before the end of the CDR3; the remainder is reconstructed from the germline J gene. The chain is built from TRBV7-3 and TRBJ2-1, with a weak D call TRBD1 (5 bases). CDR1 and CDR2 from the germline V gene are SGHTA and FQGTGA. This CDR3 has 18 residues. Trimming cost V 1 base and J 0 bases, with 16 bases left between them. CDR3 sequence reads: CASSLNVIRGSSYNEQFF. The part of the CDR3 DNA that was read is TGTGCCAGCAGCTTAAACGTCATAAGGGGAAGCTCCTACAATGAG.

A note on this clone: The read finishes 3 residues shy of the CDR3 end, and the germline J gene is used to complete it. This sequence joins TRBV29-1 and TRBJ2-3; 10 positions match TRBD2. This CDR3 has 14 amino acids. Germline V gene sequence: CDR1 SQVTM, CDR2 ANQGSEA. The covered CDR3 bases are TGCAGCGTTGAGGGACTAGCGTCTGAGGAGACG. Its translation: CSVEGLASEET. The full-length CDR3 reads as CSVEGLASEETQYF.

With regard to this clone: The CDR3 goes on 3 residues after the read ends, and that part is filled in from the germline J gene. The rearrangement links TRBV14 to TRBJ2-3; 11 nucleotides align to TRBD2. The CDR3 runs 16 residues. J was trimmed by 5 bases and V by 4 bases; bases with no gene match: 8. The germline CDR1 and CDR2 sequences are SGHDN and FVKESK. The DNA read from the CDR3 is TGTGCCAGCAGCCGCCGACTAGCGGGGTTGGGAGATACG. Protein sequence: CASSRRLAGLGDT. The CDR3 reads in full as CASSRRLAGLGDTQYF.

Incomplete CDR3 DNA: TGTGCCAGCAGTCCACAGGGGGCGATCGGCTCACCC. Residues: CASSPQGAIGSP. From start to end, the CDR3 is CASSPQGAIGSPLHF. J is TRBJ1-6 and V is TRBV28; 9 nucleotides match TRBD1. The read terminates 3 residues ahead of where the CDR3 ends, so the germline J gene completes it. Germline values: CDR1 MDHEN, CDR2 SYDVKM. The CDR3 sequence is 15 residues long. With 5 bases clipped from V and 10 bases from J, the junction kept 9 bases outside the gene matches. The full variable domain, with the rest looked up from reference TRBV28 and TRBJ1-6, is DVKVTQSSRYLVKRTGEKVFLECVQDMDHENMFWYRQDPGLGLRLIYFSYDVKMKEKGDIPEGYSVSREKKERFSLILESASTNQTSMYLCASSPQGAIGSPLHFGNGTRLTVT.

Details on this clone: The read terminates 3 residues ahead of where the CDR3 ends, so the germline J gene completes it. The chain uses TRBV7-9 and TRBJ1-2; 7 positions agree with TRBD1. The CDR3 is 14 residues long. CDR1 is SEHNR, CDR2 FQNEAQ, per germline (reference sequence). The CDR3 DNA, read in part, is TGTGCCAGCAGCGGACCACAGGGGCGAGGGGGC. The encoded protein is CASSGPQGRGG. The CDR3 in full is CASSGPQGRGGYTF.

On this clone: The CDR3 extends 3 residues past the end of the read, so its final part is completed from the germline J gene. V usage is TRBV11-2 and J usage is TRBJ1-1; D gene ambiguous. This CDR3 region has 14 residues. V shed 5 bases and J shed 4 bases, with 14 bases lying between them. CDR1 and CDR2 (germline): SGHAT, FQNNGV. The DNA read from the CDR3 is TGTGCCAGCAGCCCTCGAGGGCGAGGCACTGAA. Protein product: CASSPRGRGTE. The whole CDR3 protein is CASSPRGRGTEAFF.

About this clone itself: The DNA ends 3 residues before the CDR3 does, and the rest of the CDR3 is filled in from the germline J gene. V usage is TRBV7-2 and J usage is TRBJ1-2, with D unresolved. Germline V lookup: CDR1 SGHTA, CDR2 FQGNSA. This CDR3 region has 11 residues. The CDR3 DNA, read in part, is TGTGCCAGCAGCCACAGCAATGAC. This gives the protein CASSHSND. The entire CDR3 sequence reads CASSHSNDYTF.

Worth noting for this clone: Read sequence stops 3 residues before the CDR3 end, and the germline J gene provides the missing end. The rearrangement joins TRBV5-8 to TRBJ2-7; tentative D call: TRBD1 (5 bases). CDR1 and CDR2 (germline): SGHTS, YDEGEE. Trimming cost V 0 bases and J 5 bases, with 12 bases left between them. This CDR3 contains 14 residues. The sequenced part of the CDR3 DNA is TGTGCCAGCAGCTTGGCCACAGGTGAGGACGAG. Encoded protein: CASSLATGEDE. The CDR3, in full, reads CASSLATGEDEQYF.

Note on this clone: The junction departs from the called germline gene at one end, perhaps through a read error. The read falls 3 residues short of the CDR3 end, and the missing part is taken from the germline J gene. The same CDR3 also results from other DNA sequences found in this sample. The chain links TRBV5-1 to TRBJ1-2, with TRBD1 as a possible D gene (6 bases). CDR1 SGHRS and CDR2 YFSETQ come from the germline V gene. This CDR3 has 12 amino acids. The sequenced part of the CDR3 DNA is TGCGCCAGCAGCTTGGACAGGGATGGA. It is translated as CASSLDRDG. The full CDR3 reads CASSLDRDGYTF.

About this clone itself: Coverage ceases 3 residues before the CDR3 finishes, and the germline J gene fills in the end. The chain has TRBV7-8 and TRBJ2-7; 10 positions match TRBD1. The V segment lost 5 bases and the J segment 5 bases; nucleotides outside the gene matches: 9. The CDR3 sequence is 15 residues long. Germline V gene lookup returns CDR1 SGHVS and CDR2 FQNEAQ. This CDR3 is CASSRQDRGFDEQYF. The CDR3 DNA, read in part, is TGTGCCAGCAGCCGGCAGGACAGGGGGTTCGACGAG.

As to this clone: The read ends 3 residues before the CDR3 terminus; that terminus is restored from the germline J gene. The chain joins TRBV19 to TRBJ2-5, with TRBD2 as a possible D gene (7 bases). Germline-derived CDR1 and CDR2 are LNHDA and SQIVND (reference sequence). The CDR3 is made up of 14 amino acids. V was shortened by 9 bases and J by 1 base, with 15 bases between the two germline ends. The CDR3 loop reads CARRGTTLQETQYF. CDR3 DNA (partial): TGTGCCAGAAGGGGGACTACCCTCCAAGAGACC.

Remarks on this clone: Read data end 3 residues before the CDR3 end; the end is taken from the germline J gene. The chain employs TRBV18 and TRBJ2-1; D call uncertain. Between the trimmed V and J ends, which lost 1 base and 8 bases, there was a span of 9 bases. The V gene's germline CDR1 is KGHSH and CDR2 LQKENI. This CDR3 spans 13 amino acids. The CDR3 reads CASSPRRLDEQFF. The CDR3 bases that were read are TGTGCCAGCTCACCACGGCGGTTAGATGAG.

Notes on this clone: Read coverage stops 3 residues before the CDR3 terminus; the germline J gene supplies the remainder. The rearrangement joins TRBV20-1 to TRBJ1-1, with 7 bases matching TRBD1. Germline CDR1 DFQATT, CDR2 SNEGSKA (reference sequence). V shed 1 base, J shed 6 bases, and the junction held 5 bases outside the gene matches. This CDR3 spans 13 amino acids. The CDR3 sequence is CSARGGGAAEAFF. CDR3 bases read: TGCAGTGCTAGAGGAGGGGGCGCGGCTGAA.

On this clone itself: Sequencing ends 3 residues short of the CDR3 end; the germline J gene provides the rest. The V gene is TRBV7-2, the J gene TRBJ2-4; D is perhaps TRBD1 (6 bases). The CDR3 is made up of 15 amino acids. Looked up from germline, CDR1 is SGHTA and CDR2 is FQGNSA. CDR3: CASSLVAGDRYGQYF. The covered CDR3 bases are TGTGCCAGCAGCTTAGTGGCAGGGGATAGGTATGGT.

Points on this clone: The read is 3 residues too short to cover the CDR3 end, so that end is filled in from the germline J gene. The chain couples TRBV20-1 to TRBJ2-5, with TRBD2 identical over 8 bases. The CDR3 runs 16 residues. V trimming: 3 bases; J trimming: 2 bases; junction bases outside the gene matches: 11. Germline V lookup: CDR1 DFQATT, CDR2 SNEGSKA (reference sequence). CDR3 DNA, as far as it was read: TGCAGTGCTAGTCTGTCCCTAGCGGGTAGACAAGAGACC. Translated, it gives CSASLSLAGRQET. The whole CDR3 region reads CSASLSLAGRQETQYF.

Remarks on this clone: The read ends 3 residues early relative to the CDR3; the germline J gene fills the gap. V gene TRBV25-1 combines with J gene TRBJ1-6; D is perhaps TRBD1 (6 bases). The CDR3 runs to 15 residues. The V gene's germline CDR1 is MGHDK and CDR2 SYGVNS. Between the trimmed V and J ends, which lost 3 bases and 9 bases, there was a span of 15 bases. The CDR3 protein is CASSDGGAMGSPLHF. The sequenced part of the CDR3 DNA is TGTGCCAGCAGTGACGGGGGGGCGATGGGTTCACCC.

As to this clone: The CDR3 goes on 3 residues after the read ends, and that part is filled in from the germline J gene. The chain couples TRBV2 to TRBJ1-2; D is uncertain. This CDR3 has 15 residues. CDR1 is SNHLY and CDR2 is FYNNEI in the germline V gene. Partial CDR3 DNA: TGTGCCAGCAGTGAAGCGCTTCGGGGAGGAGGAGGC. Amino acid sequence: CASSEALRGGGG. The complete CDR3 protein is CASSEALRGGGGYTF.

As for this clone: Read coverage stops 3 residues before the CDR3 terminus; the germline J gene supplies the remainder. This chain joins TRBV7-9 and TRBJ2-3; 8 bases align to TRBD2. With V trimmed by 5 bases and J by 5 bases, 9 bases remained unmatched. CDR3 size: 15 residues. Per germline, CDR1 SEHNR and CDR2 FQNEAQ (reference sequence). The part of the CDR3 DNA that was read is TGTGCCAGCAGCGACCCCGGGACTAGGCAAGATACG. This translates into CASSDPGTRQDT. The entire CDR3 protein reads CASSDPGTRQDTQYF.

A word on this clone: The sequenced fragment ends 3 residues before the CDR3 boundary, so the rest is inferred from the germline J gene. This chain connects TRBV29-1 to TRBJ2-1; 9 bases agree with TRBD2. Germline CDR1 and CDR2: SQVTM and ANQGSEA. The CDR3 has 14 amino acids. The ends lost 5 bases at V and 7 bases at J; junction bases unmatched: 9. The covered CDR3 bases are TGCAGCGTTCTCCTCTTACTAGCGGGTAATGAG. This gives the protein CSVLLLLAGNE. The whole CDR3 protein reads CSVLLLLAGNEQFF.

On this clone itself: The read finishes 3 residues shy of the CDR3 end, and the germline J gene is used to complete it. The chain carries TRBV2 and TRBJ1-2; D gene uncertain. CDR3 length: 18 amino acids. Germline V CDR1 and CDR2: SNHLY, FYNNEI. CDR3 bases read: TGTGCCAGCATCGGACCCCTAGCGGGAGGCTATTCCTCCTACGAC. It encodes CASIGPLAGGYSSYD. The whole CDR3 protein reads CASIGPLAGGYSSYDYTF.

Regarding this clone: The read is 3 residues too short to cover the CDR3 end, so that end is filled in from the germline J gene. The chain uses TRBV6-1 and TRBJ2-2; the match to TRBD1 covers 10 bases. Germline loops: CDR1 MNHNS, CDR2 SASEGT. The CDR3 spans 14 residues. CDR3 sequence reads: CASSVTGGDEKLFF. CDR3 bases read: TGTGCCAGCAGTGTGACAGGGGGCGATGAAAAG.